This TCR beta chain was recorded in a study of T cell changes during pregnancy in multiple sclerosis. Generated by immunoSEQ multiplex PCR, the TCRdb table keeps only in-frame clones and is missing some. This table holds about 120,000 clones, approximately 93% found once. Germline V gene lookup returns CDR1 SGHRS and CDR2 YFSETQ. After removal of 0 bases from V and 3 bases from J, the junction contained 3 bases not matched to a gene. CDR3 length: 17 amino acids. The chain uses TRBV5-1 and TRBJ2-1; 13 nucleotides agree with TRBD2. This receptor was taken from a female donor with multiple sclerosis, enrolled in a pregnancy study. The source material was peripheral blood, sampled before pregnancy. The DNA for the CDR3 is TGCGCCAGCAGCTTGGTACTAGCGGGAGGGGTCTACAATGAGCAGTTCTTC. As protein: CASSLVLAGGVYNEQFF.